The rows below give T cell receptor beta chains drawn from one sample of a study of cytomegalovirus exposure and HLA in healthy donors. Assay used: immunoSEQ multiplex PCR; TCRdb lists only in-frame clones, some missing. The sample shows tens of thousands of clones, around 80% of them seen only once. The specimen was PBMCs. The receptors originated from a male donor in good health and CMV-seropositive. The CDR3 runs from the conserved cysteine through the conserved F or W. The D gene is left open where the match is weak. Expanded clones get a size class; other rows say once, few or many, or leave the size out.

clone_size	v_call	j_call	d_call	cdr3_aa	cdr3_nt
NA	TRBV4-2	TRBJ2-5	TRBD2	CASSQVAGGQETQYF	TGTGCCAGCAGCCAAGTAGCGGGGGGGCAAGAGACCCAGTACTTC
few	TRBV4-3	TRBJ1-6	NA	CASSQELPSSYNSPLHF	TGCGCCAGCAGCCAAGAACTCCCGAGCTCCTATAATTCACCCCTCCACTTT
NA	TRBV30	TRBJ2-3	TRBD2	CAWSVQTSGNTQYF	TGTGCCTGGAGTGTACAGACTAGCGGGAACACGCAGTATTTT
once	TRBV7-9	TRBJ1-2	NA	CASTLGGYGYTF	TGTGCCAGCACCCTAGGGGGCTATGGCTACACCTTC
NA	TRBV5-1	TRBJ2-1	TRBD2	CASSRELANEQFF	TGCGCCAGCAGCAGGGAACTAGCGAATGAGCAGTTCTTC
NA	TRBV11-2	TRBJ2-7	NA	CASSLVSVEQYF	TGTGCCAGCAGCTTAGTTTCGGTCGAGCAGTACTTC
NA	TRBV11-2	TRBJ2-1	TRBD2	CASNQLAGSLHEQFF	TGTGCCAGCAACCAACTAGCGGGGTCTCTCCATGAGCAGTTCTTC
NA	TRBV29-1	TRBJ1-1	NA	CSVVSDNSNTEAFF	TGCAGCGTTGTCTCGGACAATTCGAACACTGAAGCTTTCTTT
once	TRBV2	TRBJ2-2	TRBD2	CASSRETSSTGELFF	TGTGCCAGCAGTCGGGAGACTAGCAGCACCGGGGAGCTGTTTTTT
NA	TRBV9	TRBJ2-3	NA	CASSVDRGTDTQYF	TGTGCCAGCAGCGTAGACAGGGGCACAGATACGCAGTATTTT
NA	TRBV4-2	TRBJ1-2	TRBD1	CASSQPGTGVSGYTF	TGTGCCAGCAGCCAGCCCGGGACAGGGGTCTCTGGCTACACCTTC
NA	TRBV13	TRBJ1-1	TRBD1	CASSLDRRNTEAFF	TGTGCCAGCAGCTTGGACAGGAGGAACACTGAAGCTTTCTTT
NA	TRBV9	TRBJ2-1	NA	CASSVGPKQFF	TGTGCCAGCAGCGTAGGGCCGAAGCAGTTCTTC
NA	TRBV5-1	TRBJ1-1	NA	CASSAGVVNTEAFF	TGCGCCAGCAGCGCGGGGGTAGTTAACACTGAAGCTTTCTTT
NA	TRBV7-6	TRBJ2-2	TRBD1	CASSLGFNRGGELFF	TGTGCCAGCAGCTTAGGCTTTAACAGGGGCGGGGAGCTGTTTTTT
once	TRBV6-1	TRBJ1-2	NA	CASKFEGVDHGYTF	TGTGCCAGCAAATTCGAGGGCGTTGACCATGGCTACACCTTC
NA	TRBV19	TRBJ1-5	NA	CASSFSFNQPQHF	TGTGCCAGTAGTTTCAGTTTCAATCAGCCCCAGCATTTT
NA	TRBV18	TRBJ1-6	TRBD1	CASSDGQGDSPLHF	TGTGCCAGCTCGGACGGACAGGGAGATTCACCCCTCCACTTT
NA	TRBV19	TRBJ2-5	TRBD1	CASSKDREETQYF	TGTGCCAGTAGTAAGGACAGGGAAGAGACCCAGTACTTC
NA	TRBV6-1	TRBJ2-7	NA	CATGTPSSPYEQYF	TGTGCCACCGGGACACCGTCATCACCCTACGAGCAGTACTTC
NA	TRBV7-9	TRBJ1-3	NA	CASSLLSQATIYF	TGTGCCAGCAGCCTTCTCTCCCAGGCCACCATATATTTT
NA	TRBV2	TRBJ2-5	NA	CASTSFGEQYF	TGTGCCAGCACCAGTTTTGGGGAGCAGTACTTC
NA	TRBV2	TRBJ1-1	NA	CASSLRGRGFF	TGTGCCAGCAGTCTTCGAGGGAGGGGTTTCTTT
NA	TRBV6-6	TRBJ1-1	TRBD1	CASSKDRGTEAFF	TGTGCCAGCAGCAAAGACAGGGGAACTGAAGCTTTCTTT
NA	TRBV6-1	TRBJ1-2	NA	CASTPGQRGYTF	TGTGCCAGCACCCCAGGTCAGCGGGGCTACACCTTC
NA	TRBV27	TRBJ1-1	TRBD1	CASKAGQREISQAFF	TGTGCCAGCAAGGCGGGACAGCGTGAAATTTCGCAAGCTTTCTTT
NA	TRBV7-6	TRBJ2-2	NA	CASSSEWGGTGELFF	TGTGCCAGCAGCTCCGAGTGGGGAGGCACCGGGGAGCTGTTTTTT
NA	TRBV6-1	TRBJ1-1	NA	CASSVGGRNTEAFF	TGTGCCAGCAGTGTGGGAGGGAGGAACACTGAAGCTTTCTTT
NA	TRBV6-5	TRBJ2-7	NA	CASSYSRSSTYEQYF	TGTGCCAGCAGTTACTCAAGGAGTTCAACCTACGAGCAGTACTTC
NA	TRBV9	TRBJ1-2	NA	CASSVSVNSDYGYTF	TGTGCCAGCAGCGTATCCGTCAACAGTGACTATGGCTACACCTTC
NA	TRBV6-5	TRBJ1-2	TRBD1	CASSYGDGLGGAGYTF	TGTGCCAGCAGTTACGGGGATGGGTTAGGGGGCGCTGGCTACACCTTC
NA	TRBV2	TRBJ2-1	TRBD2	CASSRTRSNEQFF	TGTGCCAGCAGTAGGACTAGGTCGAATGAGCAGTTCTTC
NA	TRBV7-6	TRBJ2-7	TRBD2	CASSFSGRGDYEQYF	TGTGCCAGCAGCTTTAGCGGGAGGGGTGACTACGAGCAGTACTTC
NA	TRBV18	TRBJ1-2	TRBD1	CASSLGQSYGYTF	TGTGCCAGCTCTCTGGGACAGTCCTATGGCTACACCTTC